The 17 T cell receptor beta chains below all came from one sample that was sequenced in a study of blood T cells in healthy people across ages. With a J-beta primer mix and a sample-barcoded 5' primer, a second PCR ran about 7 to 11 cycles. MiXCR, run by TCRdb on the 5' RACE reads, gives a single entry per CDR3 protein. The top ten clones hold roughly an eighth of a sample with 800,000 to 950,000 distinct CDR3 sequences, around 49% of them seen once. Sequencing input: blood. These receptors came from a man under 40 in good health.

The genes are TRBV5-1 and TRBJ1-2, with D tentatively TRBD1 (5 bases). The CDR3 is 14 residues long. CDR1 and CDR2 from the germline V gene are SGHRS and YFSETQ. The V and J ends lost 3 bases and 3 bases respectively, with 12 bases between them. CDR3: CASSSSGGDYGYTF. In DNA, the CDR3 is TGCGCCAGCAGCTCTTCGGGGGGAGACTATGGCTACACCTTC. Full variable domain (rest looked up from reference TRBV5-1 and TRBJ1-2): KAGVTQTPRYLIKTRGQQVTLSCSPISGHRSVSWYQQTPGQGLQFLFEYFSETQRNKGNFPGRFSGRQFSNSRSEMNVSTLELGDSALYLCASSSSGGDYGYTFGSGTRLTVV.

The chain carries TRBV20-1 and TRBJ2-1, with a weak D call TRBD1 (6 bases). The end of the DNA is better explained by TRBJ2-7, so the J call may be wrong. The germline V gene has CDR1 DFQATT and CDR2 SNEGSKA (reference sequence). There are 14 residues in the CDR3. The CDR3 DNA sequence: TGCAGTGCTAGAGAGGGACAAAAAGGCAATGAGCAGTACTTC. Translation: CSAREGQKGNEQYF.

V and J are TRBV4-1 and TRBJ2-3; TRBD2 might be the D (6 bases). V lost 6 bases and J 3 bases, leaving 16 bases between the germline ends. Germline CDR1 MGHRA, CDR2 YSYEKL. This CDR3 contains 15 residues. CDR3 in DNA: TGCGCCAGCAGGAACCGGGCGGGGTCGACAGATACGCAGTATTTT. Its translation is CASRNRAGSTDTQYF.

This rearrangement joins TRBV4-2 to TRBJ1-4, with D tentatively TRBD1 (6 bases). CDR1 is LGHNA, CDR2 YNFKEQ, per germline. The CDR3 sequence is 16 residues long. Trimming removed 1 base at V and 2 bases at J, with 11 bases between. The CDR3 sequence: CASSQGEGVTNEKLFF. CDR3 sequence (DNA): TGTGCCAGCAGCCAAGGGGAGGGGGTGACTAATGAAAAACTGTTTTTT.

The chain links TRBV6-1 to TRBJ2-1; 10 nucleotides agree with TRBD1. The V and J ends lost 4 bases and 5 bases, in that order; junction bases with no gene match: 8. There are 16 residues in the CDR3. Germline loops: CDR1 MNHNS, CDR2 SASEGT. The CDR3 DNA is TGTGCCAGCAGTGGAACGGGGACAGGGGCCCACAATGAGCAGTTCTTC. Encoded protein: CASSGTGTGAHNEQFF.

The chain couples TRBV2 to TRBJ2-7; tentative D call: TRBD1 (6 bases). This CDR3 spans 14 amino acids. V shed 6 bases and J shed 0 bases, with 12 bases lying between them. Germline CDR1 is SNHLY and CDR2 is FYNNEI. CDR3 coding DNA: TGTGCCAGCAGGACCCGACAGGCCTCCTACGAGCAGTACTTC. As protein: CASRTRQASYEQYF. Looking up the rest from reference TRBV2 and TRBJ2-7 gives the full variable domain: EPEVTQTPSHQVTQMGQEVILRCVPISNHLYFYWYRQILGQKVEFLVSFYNNEISEKSEIFDDQFSVERPDGSNFTLKIRSTKLEDSAMYFCASRTRQASYEQYFGPGTRLTVT.

This clonotype was observed a handful of times. This rearrangement joins TRBV20-1 to TRBJ2-1; 7 bases align to TRBD1. The V gene end was trimmed by 5 bases and the J gene end by 9 bases; junction bases not matched to a gene: 7. Germline values: CDR1 DFQATT, CDR2 SNEGSKA (reference sequence). This CDR3 spans 12 amino acids. The CDR3 protein is CSASPGGSEQFF. The CDR3 DNA reads TGCAGTGCTTCTCCAGGGGGAAGTGAGCAGTTCTTC.

CDR3 in amino acids: CASSPGTGDKETQYF. As DNA, the CDR3 is TGTGCCAGCAGCCCCGGGACAGGGGATAAAGAGACCCAGTACTTC. The chain has TRBV4-2 and TRBJ2-5; 10 positions agree with TRBD1. The CDR3 spans 15 residues. V gave up 4 bases and J gave up 3 bases; unmatched junction bases: 5. Germline V gene data show CDR1 as LGHNA and CDR2 as YNFKEQ.

This clonotype was seen a few times. The genes are TRBV4-2 and TRBJ2-6, with D perhaps matching TRBD2 (6 bases). The CDR3 contains 18 residues. Germline values: CDR1 LGHNA, CDR2 YNFKEQ. Trimming removed 0 bases at V and 2 bases at J, with 14 bases between. CDR3 in DNA: TGTGCCAGCAGCCAAGATCCGCGGGAAGCCCCTGGGGCCAACGTCCTGACTTTC. Amino acid sequence: CASSQDPREAPGANVLTF.

This chain joins TRBV27 and TRBJ1-3; D is ambiguous. The germline V gene encodes CDR1 MNHEY and CDR2 SMNVEV (reference sequence). Trimming removed 0 bases at V and 4 bases at J, with 16 bases between. CDR3 length equals 17 residues. CDR3 bases: TGTGCCAGCAGTTTATCAGCCTCGACGCAAACAGGAAACACCATATATTTT. This sequence encodes CASSLSASTQTGNTIYF.

V and J are TRBV6-5 and TRBJ2-7; TRBD1 or TRBD2 may be the D gene (5 bases each). This CDR3 contains 15 residues. Germline CDR1 MNHEY, CDR2 SVGAGI. Trimming cost V 4 bases and J 0 bases, with 13 bases left between them. The CDR3, as DNA: TGTGCCAGCAGTTTCGGAGGCAGGGACTCCTACGAGCAGTACTTC. As protein: CASSFGGRDSYEQYF.

This clonotype was detected many times. V is TRBV28 and J is TRBJ1-2; 11 bases fit TRBD1. J lost 8 bases, V lost 7 bases, and 9 bases had no gene match. The CDR3 runs 14 residues. The germline V gene encodes CDR1 MDHEN and CDR2 SYDVKM. CDR3 nucleotides: TGTGCCAGCAATACCCCGGGACAGGGGGACGGCTACACCTTC. Protein: CASNTPGQGDGYTF.

This sequence joins TRBV5-1 and TRBJ2-3; 8 nucleotides line up with TRBD1. Per germline, CDR1 SGHRS and CDR2 YFSETQ. V lost 0 bases and J lost 4; bases outside the gene matches: 7. This CDR3 has 16 residues. Written as DNA, the CDR3 is TGCGCCAGCAGCTTGGTTGAGGCAGGGGGCTCAGATACGCAGTATTTT. This codes for CASSLVEAGGSDTQYF.

The chain uses TRBV4-2 and TRBJ1-6, with D possibly matching TRBD1 (5 bases). Trimming took 1 base from V and 0 from J, leaving 13 bases between them. From germline, CDR1 is LGHNA and CDR2 YNFKEQ. The CDR3 loop spans 18 amino acids. The CDR3 loop reads CASSQAGTISSYNSPLHF. In nucleotides, the CDR3 is TGTGCCAGCAGCCAAGCGGGGACCATTAGCTCCTATAATTCACCCCTCCACTTT.

This clonotype was counted only a few times. The chain has TRBV7-2 and TRBJ2-7, with D perhaps matching TRBD1 or TRBD2 (5 bases each). Per the germline V gene, CDR1 is SGHTA and CDR2 is FQGNSA. Trimming took off 1 base at V and 3 bases at J, with 13 bases between the two ends. There are 15 residues in the CDR3. The CDR3 loop is CASSLEQGDYYEQYF. The CDR3 DNA reads TGTGCCAGCAGCTTAGAGCAGGGAGATTACTACGAGCAGTACTTC.

The rearrangement uses TRBV10-3 and TRBJ2-1; 8 nucleotides align to TRBD1. The V and J ends lost 6 bases and 10 bases, in that order; junction bases with no gene match: 5. This CDR3 spans 12 amino acids. Looked up from germline, CDR1 is ENHRY and CDR2 is SYGVKD. The CDR3 spells CAIRGQVDEQFF. The DNA for the CDR3 is TGTGCCATCAGGGGACAGGTGGACGAGCAGTTCTTC.

The chain combines TRBV15 with TRBJ2-7, with D possibly being TRBD2 (6 bases). The CDR3 is 13 amino acids. V was trimmed by 9 bases and J by 2 bases, leaving 14 bases between them. Germline V gene sequence: CDR1 LNHNV, CDR2 YYDKDF (reference sequence). CDR3 DNA: TGTGCCACGGGGGAGGACTCCCCCTACGAGCAGTACTTC. Translated: CATGEDSPYEQYF.